This T cell receptor beta chain was sequenced during a study of blood T cell repertoires in COVID-19. The overall study: The study drew acute and convalescent COVID-19 samples from the United States, Italy and Spain. PBMCs, B-cell-depleted T cells, or T cells were the source of the cDNA or gDNA that made up the material.

As processed by the authors: Reference gene primer amplification in the assay estimated nucleated cell counts. Libraries were prepared by immunoSEQ multiplex PCR; TCRdb keeps only in-frame clonotypes and omits some of them. V and J calls and clone size are given by that table; D and trimming were obtained from the DNA. The data hold some 290,000 clones, with around 89% observed a single time. Followed over time, Seattle patients had been enrolled while infection was active. Germline values: CDR1 MDHEN, CDR2 SYDVKM. Losses at the gene ends were 3 bases for V and 9 bases for J; bases not matched to a gene: 10. This CDR3 comprises 15 residues.

The origin of this receptor is a woman aged 35 to 49 with COVID-19, enrolled during active disease. This chain connects TRBV28 to TRBJ2-7; TRBD2 matches 11 bases. Sequenced sample: peripheral blood. The CDR3, as DNA: TGTGCCAGCAGTTTGACTAGCGGGACCGGAGGCGGGCAGTACTTC. Its translation is CASSLTSGTGGGQYF.